This is a list of T cell receptor beta chains from one sample in a study of cytomegalovirus exposure and HLA in healthy donors. Using immunoSEQ multiplex PCR, the repertoire was profiled, and TCRdb retains in-frame clones only, with some absent. Here the sample spans around 130,000 clones, over 75% being singletons. The sample taken for sequencing was PBMCs. All receptors come from a man aged 25-45 years in good health and CMV-seronegative. The CDR3 runs from the conserved cysteine through the conserved F or W. The D gene is left open where the match is weak. The size of a clone is reported for some rows only, either as once, few or many, or as a class for expanded clones.

j_gene,abundance,v_gene,d_gene,CDR3aa,CDR3nt
TRBJ2-2,-,TRBV5-1,-,CASSLARYTGELFF,TGCGCCAGCAGCTTGGCCAGGTACACCGGGGAGCTGTTTTTT
TRBJ2-3,few,TRBV9,TRBD2,CASSVRFGGDYLTDTQYF,TGTGCCAGCAGCGTAAGATTTGGGGGGGACTACCTCACAGATACGCAGTATTTT
TRBJ2-6,-,TRBV29-1,-,CSVGQSGANVLTF,TGCAGCGTTGGGCAGTCTGGGGCCAACGTCCTGACTTTC
TRBJ1-5,-,TRBV5-1,-,CASSLGGGNQPQHF,TGCGCCAGCAGCTTGGGCGGGGGCAATCAGCCCCAGCATTTT
TRBJ1-5,-,TRBV27,-,CASSLTFGVNQPQHF,TGTGCCAGCAGTCTCACATTCGGGGTCAATCAGCCCCAGCATTTT
TRBJ1-1,-,TRBV5-6,-,CASSRGGTEAFF,TGTGCCAGCAGCAGGGGGGGCACTGAAGCTTTCTTT
TRBJ1-3,-,TRBV4-3,-,CASSQAPNRASGNTIYF,TGCGCCAGCAGCCAAGCCCCAAACAGGGCTTCTGGAAACACCATATATTTT
TRBJ2-1,-,TRBV7-9,-,CASSLATALAYNEQFF,TGTGCCAGCAGCTTAGCGACAGCGTTAGCCTACAATGAGCAGTTCTTC
TRBJ1-3,-,TRBV12-5,-,CASGLVDCITIYF,TGTGCTAGTGGTTTGGTGGACTGTATCACCATATATTTT
TRBJ2-7,-,TRBV7-9,-,CASSFGPRSYEQYF,TGTGCCAGCAGCTTTGGGCCCAGATCCTACGAGCAGTACTTC
TRBJ2-3,-,TRBV28,TRBD1,CASSSLGTGYTDTQYF,TGTGCCAGCAGTTCCCTCGGGACAGGGTACACAGATACGCAGTATTTT
TRBJ2-3,-,TRBV6-1,TRBD2,CASSGLAGGIDTQYF,TGTGCCAGCAGTGGACTAGCGGGGGGGATAGATACGCAGTATTTT
TRBJ2-3,-,TRBV5-6,-,CASSFRRTRLTDTQYF,TGTGCCAGCAGCTTTCGGAGGACTCGACTCACAGATACGCAGTATTTT
TRBJ1-3,-,TRBV18,-,CASSPPDMGVNTIYF,TGTGCCAGCTCACCTCCGGACATGGGCGTAAACACCATATATTTT
TRBJ2-7,few,TRBV13,-,CASSLGPTGYEQYF,TGTGCCAGCAGCTTAGGCCCTACAGGATACGAGCAGTACTTC
TRBJ1-5,-,TRBV1,-,CTSSLTGLRGMGNQPQHF,TGCACCAGCAGTCTAACGGGTCTAAGGGGGATGGGCAATCAGCCCCAGCATTTT
TRBJ2-7,-,TRBV27,TRBD1,CASSTGTGIYEQYF,TGTGCCAGCAGTACCGGGACAGGGATCTACGAGCAGTACTTC
TRBJ1-2,-,TRBV5-6,TRBD1,CASSAAGTGSCGYTF,TGTGCCAGCAGCGCGGCCGGGACAGGGAGCTGCGGCTACACCTTC
TRBJ2-5,-,TRBV7-2,TRBD2,CASSLAGQGGETQYF,TGTGCCAGCAGCTTAGCCGGCCAGGGAGGGGAGACCCAGTACTTC
TRBJ1-1,-,TRBV6-4,TRBD1,CASRGQPGTEAFF,TGTGCCAGCAGGGGACAGCCGGGAACTGAAGCTTTCTTT
TRBJ2-7,-,TRBV6-5,-,CASSYRGSSYEQYF,TGTGCCAGCAGTTACAGGGGGAGCTCCTACGAGCAGTACTTC
TRBJ1-1,few,TRBV5-1,-,CASSLARGEAFF,TGCGCCAGCAGCTTGGCCAGGGGTGAAGCTTTCTTT
TRBJ1-2,once,TRBV5-1,TRBD1,CASSPVTGALYGYTF,TGCGCCAGCAGCCCCGTGACAGGGGCCCTCTATGGCTACACCTTC
TRBJ2-1,once,TRBV5-1,-,CASSLAGEQFF,TGCGCCAGCAGCTTGGCGGGTGAGCAGTTCTTC
TRBJ1-2,-,TRBV6-5,-,CATTTLASGRYGYTF,TGTGCCACTACGACGCTAGCCTCAGGGAGGTATGGCTACACCTTC
TRBJ2-3,-,TRBV6-1,-,CASSDIAADTQYF,TGTGCCAGCAGTGATATAGCGGCAGATACGCAGTATTTT
TRBJ2-7,few,TRBV28,-,CASSLAGPYEQYF,TGTGCCAGCAGTTTAGCAGGGCCCTACGAGCAGTACTTC
TRBJ2-3,-,TRBV7-9,-,CASSLGGGGTDTQYF,TGTGCCAGCAGCTTGGGAGGCGGGGGCACAGATACGCAGTATTTT
TRBJ2-1,-,TRBV11-1,TRBD1,CASSWDRGPNEQFF,TGTGCCAGCAGCTGGGACAGGGGGCCCAATGAGCAGTTCTTC
TRBJ1-6,-,TRBV6-5,-,CASSREYNSPLHF,TGTGCCAGCAGCCGCGAGTATAATTCACCCCTCCACTTT
TRBJ2-2,few,TRBV7-6,TRBD2,CASSSLAGNTGELFF,TGTGCCAGCAGCTCCCTAGCGGGTAACACCGGGGAGCTGTTTTTT
TRBJ1-4,-,TRBV2,-,CASSSQGGRTNEKLFF,TGTGCCAGCAGTTCCCAGGGAGGCAGAACTAATGAAAAACTGTTTTTT
TRBJ2-5,-,TRBV6-1,TRBD1,CASLRGQAFQETQYF,TGTGCCAGCCTCAGGGGACAGGCGTTCCAAGAGACCCAGTACTTC
TRBJ2-1,-,TRBV6-5,-,CASTRAGANNEQFF,TGTGCCAGCACCCGAGCGGGCGCTAACAATGAGCAGTTCTTC
TRBJ2-7,-,TRBV5-1,TRBD2,CASSLVGTSGGFEQYF,TGCGCCAGCAGCTTGGTAGGGACTAGCGGGGGTTTTGAGCAGTACTTC
TRBJ2-7,-,TRBV5-1,TRBD1,CASSHRQGYEQYF,TGCGCCAGCAGCCATAGACAGGGCTACGAGCAGTACTTC
TRBJ2-2,few,TRBV13,TRBD1,CASGQGLNTGELFF,TGTGCCAGTGGACAGGGTTTAAACACCGGGGAGCTGTTTTTT
TRBJ1-1,-,TRBV10-3,-,CAVRGGGTEAFF,TGTGCCGTCAGGGGAGGCGGCACTGAAGCTTTCTTT
TRBJ2-3,-,TRBV5-4,TRBD2,CASSLGTSGGLTDTQYF,TGTGCCAGCAGCTTGGGGACTAGCGGGGGTTTGACAGATACGCAGTATTTT
TRBJ1-1,-,TRBV30,-,CAWHRVGTEAFF,TGTGCCTGGCACAGGGTGGGCACTGAAGCTTTCTTT
TRBJ2-1,-,TRBV19,TRBD1,CASSILPGQGAPEQFF,TGTGCCAGTAGTATACTACCGGGACAGGGGGCCCCTGAGCAGTTCTTC
TRBJ2-1,-,TRBV15,TRBD2,CATSEAGGPNEQFF,TGTGCCACCAGCGAAGCGGGGGGCCCTAATGAGCAGTTCTTC
TRBJ2-7,-,TRBV5-6,-,CASSLGGVEQYF,TGTGCCAGCAGCTTGGGGGGGGTGGAGCAGTACTTC
TRBJ2-7,-,TRBV2,TRBD1,CASMRTGGYEQYF,TGTGCCAGCATGCGGACAGGGGGCTACGAGCAGTACTTC
TRBJ1-1,-,TRBV5-1,TRBD1,CASSVSGQGLTEAFF,TGCGCCAGCAGCGTTTCTGGACAGGGGTTAACTGAAGCTTTCTTT
TRBJ2-2,few,TRBV28,-,CASSLTRTSANTGELFF,TGTGCCAGCAGTTTAACCCGGACATCCGCGAACACCGGGGAGCTGTTTTTT
TRBJ1-1,-,TRBV27,TRBD1,CASRSPGQGFTEAFF,TGTGCCAGCAGGTCCCCGGGACAGGGGTTCACTGAAGCTTTCTTT
TRBJ2-5,few,TRBV5-4,-,CASSFPGQQETQYF,TGTGCCAGCAGCTTCCCCGGACAGCAAGAGACCCAGTACTTC
TRBJ1-1,-,TRBV28,-,CASSFSGGPNTEAFF,TGTGCCAGCAGTTTTTCGGGGGGGCCGAACACTGAAGCTTTCTTT
TRBJ2-1,once,TRBV5-6,-,CASSHNNNEQFF,TGTGCCAGCAGCCACAACAACAATGAGCAGTTCTTC
TRBJ1-5,-,TRBV28,-,CASSLRGRRQPQHF,TGTGCCAGCAGTTTACGGGGTCGCCGTCAGCCCCAGCATTTT
TRBJ2-1,once,TRBV5-4,-,CASRTTALGNEQFF,TGTGCCAGCAGGACGACAGCCCTAGGGAATGAGCAGTTCTTC
TRBJ1-1,-,TRBV6-5,-,CASSGQGQLEAFF,TGTGCCAGCAGTGGGCAAGGACAGCTCGAAGCTTTCTTT
TRBJ1-5,few,TRBV6-6,-,CASSHLTGGSNQPQHF,TGTGCCAGCAGCCACCTGACAGGAGGAAGCAATCAGCCCCAGCATTTT
TRBJ2-7,few,TRBV5-6,TRBD1,CASSSNQDRGRHYEQYF,TGTGCCAGCAGCTCAAACCAGGACAGGGGGCGGCACTACGAGCAGTACTTC
TRBJ2-3,-,TRBV28,-,CASQQGWKSTDTQYF,TGTGCCAGCCAACAGGGATGGAAAAGCACAGATACGCAGTATTTT